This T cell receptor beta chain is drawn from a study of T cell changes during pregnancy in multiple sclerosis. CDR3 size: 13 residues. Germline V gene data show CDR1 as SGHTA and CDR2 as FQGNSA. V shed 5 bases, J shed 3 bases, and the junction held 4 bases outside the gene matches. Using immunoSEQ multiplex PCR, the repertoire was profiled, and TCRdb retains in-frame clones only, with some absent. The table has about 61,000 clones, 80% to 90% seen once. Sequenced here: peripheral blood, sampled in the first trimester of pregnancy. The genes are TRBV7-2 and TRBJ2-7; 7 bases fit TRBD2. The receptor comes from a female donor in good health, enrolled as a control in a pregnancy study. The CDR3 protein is CASSLGGFYEQYF. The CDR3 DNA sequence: TGTGCCAGCAGCCTGGGGGGGTTCTACGAGCAGTACTTC.